The text below deals with one T cell receptor beta chain. The antigen remains undetermined. Trimming removed 6 bases from V and 2 bases from J, with 18 bases in between. The CDR3 is 16 amino acids. Germline values: CDR1 MDHEN, CDR2 SYDVKM. These data belong to a study of T cells in localized non-small cell lung cancer. The study, taken as a whole, reports: Among the top 100 tumor clones, a median about 59 appeared in adjacent lung. Greater T cell density in blood accompanied longer overall survival. The greatest T cell clonality was found in uninvolved adjacent lung (higher than in tumor).

The assay was immunoSEQ multiplex PCR, and TCRdb's table has in-frame clones only and misses some. The sample lists tens of thousands of clones, 88% seen once, with under 25% in the top ten. The chain couples TRBV28 to TRBJ2-3, with D possibly TRBD2 on 5 matching bases. The receptor's source is a man aged 40 to 70 with stage II squamous cell lung carcinoma. Sequenced here: PBMCs, sampled before any cancer treatment. The CDR3 sequence is CASRLLGRPPTDTQYF. CDR3 DNA sequence: TGTGCCAGCAGACTACTAGGCCGCCCTCCCACAGATACGCAGTATTTT.